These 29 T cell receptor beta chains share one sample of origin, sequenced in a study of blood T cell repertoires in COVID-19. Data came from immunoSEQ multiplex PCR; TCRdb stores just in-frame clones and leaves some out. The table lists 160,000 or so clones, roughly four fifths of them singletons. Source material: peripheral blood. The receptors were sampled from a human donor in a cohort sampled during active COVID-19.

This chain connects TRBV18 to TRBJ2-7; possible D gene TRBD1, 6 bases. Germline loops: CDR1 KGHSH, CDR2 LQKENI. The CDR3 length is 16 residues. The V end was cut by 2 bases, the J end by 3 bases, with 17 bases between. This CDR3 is CASSPYSNRVVYEQYF. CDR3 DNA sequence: TGTGCCAGCTCACCATACTCGAACAGGGTAGTCTACGAGCAGTACTTC.

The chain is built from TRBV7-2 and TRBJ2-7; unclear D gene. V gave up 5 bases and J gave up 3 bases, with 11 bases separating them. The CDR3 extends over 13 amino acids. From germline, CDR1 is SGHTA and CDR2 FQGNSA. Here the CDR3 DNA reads TGTGCCAGCAGCCCGCAGAACTACTACGAGCAGTACTTC. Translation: CASSPQNYYEQYF.

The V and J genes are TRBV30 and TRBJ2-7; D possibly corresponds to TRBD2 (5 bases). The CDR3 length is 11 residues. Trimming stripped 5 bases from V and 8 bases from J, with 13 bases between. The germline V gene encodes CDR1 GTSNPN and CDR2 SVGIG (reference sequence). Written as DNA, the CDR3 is TGTGCCTGGGGTGGAGGCGGACAGCAGTACTTC. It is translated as CAWGGGGQQYF.

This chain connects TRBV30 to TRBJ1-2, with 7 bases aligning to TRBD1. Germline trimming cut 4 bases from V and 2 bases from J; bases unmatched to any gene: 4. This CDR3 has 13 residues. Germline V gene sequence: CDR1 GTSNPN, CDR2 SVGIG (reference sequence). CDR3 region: CAWNPTGNYGYTF. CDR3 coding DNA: TGTGCCTGGAACCCGACAGGGAACTATGGCTACACCTTC.

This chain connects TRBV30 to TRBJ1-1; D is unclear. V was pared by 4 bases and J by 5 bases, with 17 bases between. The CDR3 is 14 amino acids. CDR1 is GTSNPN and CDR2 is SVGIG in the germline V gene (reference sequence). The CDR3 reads CAWTLRRGGTEAFF. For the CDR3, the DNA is TGTGCCTGGACTCTTAGGAGAGGAGGGACTGAAGCTTTCTTT.

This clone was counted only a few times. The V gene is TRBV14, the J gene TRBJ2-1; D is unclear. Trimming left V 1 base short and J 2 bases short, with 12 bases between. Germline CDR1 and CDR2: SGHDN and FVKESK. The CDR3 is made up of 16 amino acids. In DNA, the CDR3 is TGTGCCAGCAGCCAAGGTACGAGGCTAGCCTACAATGAGCAGTTCTTC. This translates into CASSQGTRLAYNEQFF.

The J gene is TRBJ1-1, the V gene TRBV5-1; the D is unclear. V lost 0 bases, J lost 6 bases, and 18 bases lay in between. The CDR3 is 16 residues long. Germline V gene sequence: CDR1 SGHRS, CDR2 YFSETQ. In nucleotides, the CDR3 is TGCGCCAGCAGCTTGGTCGGCCGAGGGTCCGTACCTGAAGCTTTCTTT. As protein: CASSLVGRGSVPEAFF.

Here the CDR3 DNA reads TGTGCCAGCAGTTTCAGGGGAGGGGGTGAGCAGTTCTTC. This sequence encodes CASSFRGGGEQFF. This chain uses TRBV28 with TRBJ2-1, with D perhaps TRBD2 (7 bases). Germline assignment: CDR1 MDHEN and CDR2 SYDVKM. CDR3 length: 13 residues. The V and J ends lost 3 bases and 9 bases respectively, with 12 bases between them.

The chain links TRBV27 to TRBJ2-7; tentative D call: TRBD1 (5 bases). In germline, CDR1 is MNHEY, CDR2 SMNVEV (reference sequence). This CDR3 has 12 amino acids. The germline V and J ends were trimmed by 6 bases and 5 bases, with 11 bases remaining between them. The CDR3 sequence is CASRTREHEQYF. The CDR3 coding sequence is TGTGCCAGCAGGACCAGGGAACACGAGCAGTACTTC.

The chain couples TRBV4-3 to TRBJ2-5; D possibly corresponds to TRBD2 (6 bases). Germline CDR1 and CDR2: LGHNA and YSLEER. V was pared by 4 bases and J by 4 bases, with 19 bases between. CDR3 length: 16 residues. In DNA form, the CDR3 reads TGCGCCAGCAGCCGAGACCTAGGCGGGACTGCAGAGACCCAGTACTTC. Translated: CASSRDLGGTAETQYF.

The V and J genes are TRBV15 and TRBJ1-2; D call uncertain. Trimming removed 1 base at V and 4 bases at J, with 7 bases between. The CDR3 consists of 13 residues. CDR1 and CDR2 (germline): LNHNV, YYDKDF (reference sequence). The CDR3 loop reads CATSRGASYGYTF. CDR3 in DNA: TGTGCCACCAGCAGAGGGGCGTCCTATGGCTACACCTTC.

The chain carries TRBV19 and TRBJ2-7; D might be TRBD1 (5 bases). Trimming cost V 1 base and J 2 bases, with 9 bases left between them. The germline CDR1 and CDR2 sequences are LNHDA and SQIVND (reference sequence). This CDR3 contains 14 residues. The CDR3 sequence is CASSIGQRTYEQYF. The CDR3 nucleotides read TGTGCCAGTAGTATAGGACAGAGAACCTACGAGCAGTACTTC.

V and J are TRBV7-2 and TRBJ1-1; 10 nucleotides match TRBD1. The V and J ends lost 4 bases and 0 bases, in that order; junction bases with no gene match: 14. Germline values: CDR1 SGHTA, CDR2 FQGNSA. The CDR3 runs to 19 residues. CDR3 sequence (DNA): TGTGCCAGCAGCTCCCGGACAGGGGGTTTTAATTTCGTGAACACTGAAGCTTTCTTT. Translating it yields CASSSRTGGFNFVNTEAFF. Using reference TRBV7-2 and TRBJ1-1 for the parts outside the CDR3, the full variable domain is GAGVSQSPSNKVTEKGKDVELRCDPISGHTALYWYRQSLGQGLEFLIYFQGNSAPDKSGLPSDRFSAERTGGSVSTLTIQRTQQEDSAVYLCASSSRTGGFNFVNTEAFFGQGTRLTVV.

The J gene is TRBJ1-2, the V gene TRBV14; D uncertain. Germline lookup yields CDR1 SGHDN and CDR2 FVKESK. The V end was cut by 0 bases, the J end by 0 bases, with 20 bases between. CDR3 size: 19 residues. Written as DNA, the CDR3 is TGTGCCAGCAGCCAAGATCCCCCGGGTAGGATTTCTCCTAACTATGGCTACACCTTC. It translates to CASSQDPPGRISPNYGYTF.

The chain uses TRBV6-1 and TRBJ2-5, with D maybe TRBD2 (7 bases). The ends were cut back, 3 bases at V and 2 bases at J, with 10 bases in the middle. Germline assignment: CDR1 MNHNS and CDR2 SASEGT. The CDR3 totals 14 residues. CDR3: CASSEGGGQETQYF. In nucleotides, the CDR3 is TGTGCCAGCAGTGAGGGAGGGGGGCAAGAGACCCAGTACTTC.

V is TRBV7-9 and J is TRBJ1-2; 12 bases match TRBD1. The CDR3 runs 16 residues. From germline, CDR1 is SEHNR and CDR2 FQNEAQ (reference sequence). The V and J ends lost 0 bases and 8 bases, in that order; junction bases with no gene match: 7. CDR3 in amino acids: CASSLARGTGGGGYTF. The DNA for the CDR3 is TGTGCCAGCAGCTTAGCCCGAGGGACAGGGGGCGGCGGCTACACCTTC.

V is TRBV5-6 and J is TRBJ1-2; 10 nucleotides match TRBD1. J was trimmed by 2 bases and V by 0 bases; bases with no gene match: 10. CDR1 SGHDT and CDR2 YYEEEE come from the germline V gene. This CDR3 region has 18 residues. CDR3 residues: CASSLGPPGQGRNYGYTF. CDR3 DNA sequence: TGTGCCAGCAGCTTGGGGCCCCCGGGACAGGGGAGGAACTATGGCTACACCTTC. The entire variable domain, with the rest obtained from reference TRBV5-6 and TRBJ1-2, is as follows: DAGVTQSPTHLIKTRGQQVTLRCSPKSGHDTVSWYQQALGQGPQFIFQYYEEEERQRGNFPDRFSGHQFPNYSSELNVNALLLGDSALYLCASSLGPPGQGRNYGYTFGSGTRLTVV.

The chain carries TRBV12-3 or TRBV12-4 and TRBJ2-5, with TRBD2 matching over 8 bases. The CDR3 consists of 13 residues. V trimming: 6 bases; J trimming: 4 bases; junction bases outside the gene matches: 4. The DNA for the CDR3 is TGTGCCAGCAGCCGGGGGGGCATAGAGACCCAGTACTTC. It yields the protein CASSRGGIETQYF.

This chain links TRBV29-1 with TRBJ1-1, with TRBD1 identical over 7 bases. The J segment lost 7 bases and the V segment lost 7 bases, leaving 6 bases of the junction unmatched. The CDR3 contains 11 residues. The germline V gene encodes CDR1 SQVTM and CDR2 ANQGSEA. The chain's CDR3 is CSGIRDSEAFF. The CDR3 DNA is TGCAGCGGAATCCGGGACAGTGAAGCTTTCTTT.

The CDR3 sequence is CASRGDLRGVLLQYF. The CDR3 DNA is TGTGCCAGCAGAGGGGACTTGCGGGGGGTCTTGCTGCAGTACTTC. The chain carries TRBV6-5 and TRBJ2-7; 8 bases match TRBD2. The ends lost 6 bases at V and 9 bases at J; junction bases unmatched: 16. The CDR3 spans 15 residues. The germline CDR1 and CDR2 sequences are MNHEY and SVGAGI.

The CDR3 sequence is CASSLEVGSSSGNEQFF. The CDR3 region has the DNA TGTGCCAGCAGCTTAGAAGTAGGGAGTAGTTCGGGGAATGAGCAGTTCTTC. The chain combines TRBV11-3 with TRBJ2-1; D possibly corresponds to TRBD2 (5 bases). Trimming left V 0 bases short and J 7 bases short, with 19 bases between. The CDR3 contains 17 residues. In germline, CDR1 is SGHNT, CDR2 YENEEA.

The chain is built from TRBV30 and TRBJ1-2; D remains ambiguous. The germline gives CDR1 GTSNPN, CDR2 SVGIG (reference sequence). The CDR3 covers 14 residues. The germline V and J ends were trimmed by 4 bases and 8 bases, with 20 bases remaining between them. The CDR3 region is CAWTLTQVVKGYTF. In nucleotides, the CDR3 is TGTGCCTGGACACTCACCCAAGTTGTGAAGGGCTACACCTTC.

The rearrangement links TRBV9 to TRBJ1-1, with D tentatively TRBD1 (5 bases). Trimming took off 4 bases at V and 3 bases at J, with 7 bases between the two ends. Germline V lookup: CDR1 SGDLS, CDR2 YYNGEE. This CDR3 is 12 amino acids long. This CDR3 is CASSRGDTEAFF. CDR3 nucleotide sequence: TGTGCCAGCAGCCGGGGGGACACTGAAGCTTTCTTT.

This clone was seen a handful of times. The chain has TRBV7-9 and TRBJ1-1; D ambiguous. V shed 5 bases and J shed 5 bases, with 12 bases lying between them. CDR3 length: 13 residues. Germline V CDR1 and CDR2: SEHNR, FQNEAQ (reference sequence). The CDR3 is CASSREGWTEAFF. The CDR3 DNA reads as TGTGCCAGCAGCCGGGAGGGATGGACTGAAGCTTTCTTT.

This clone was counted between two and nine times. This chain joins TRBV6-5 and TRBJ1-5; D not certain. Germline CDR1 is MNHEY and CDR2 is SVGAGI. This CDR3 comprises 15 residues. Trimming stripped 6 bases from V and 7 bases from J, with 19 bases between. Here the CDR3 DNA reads TGTGCCAGCAGGCCGGGCCAAGGGAGAAGACAGCCCCAGCATTTT. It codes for CASRPGQGRRQPQHF.

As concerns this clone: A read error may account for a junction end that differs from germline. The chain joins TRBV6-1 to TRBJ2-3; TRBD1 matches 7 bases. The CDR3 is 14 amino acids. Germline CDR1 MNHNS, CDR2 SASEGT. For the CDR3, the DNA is TGTGCCAGCAGTGACCCAGGGGGATACGCAGTATTGGACTTT. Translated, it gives CASSDPGGYAVLDF.

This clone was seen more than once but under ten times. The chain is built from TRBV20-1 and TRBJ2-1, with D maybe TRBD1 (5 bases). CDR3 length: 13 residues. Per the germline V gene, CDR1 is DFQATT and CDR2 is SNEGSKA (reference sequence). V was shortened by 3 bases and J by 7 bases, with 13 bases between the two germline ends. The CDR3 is CSASGARDNEQFF. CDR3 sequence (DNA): TGCAGTGCTAGTGGGGCCAGGGATAATGAGCAGTTCTTC.

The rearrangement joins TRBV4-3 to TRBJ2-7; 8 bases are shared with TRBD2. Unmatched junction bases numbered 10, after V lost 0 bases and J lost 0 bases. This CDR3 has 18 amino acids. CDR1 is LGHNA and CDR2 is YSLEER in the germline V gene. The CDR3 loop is CASSQETSAGYNSYEQYF. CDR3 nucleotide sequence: TGCGCCAGCAGCCAAGAGACTAGCGCGGGATACAACTCCTACGAGCAGTACTTC.

The CDR3 DNA reads TGTGCCAGCATCTTGGCACGGCAGGGGGCCTTCTCTGGAAACACCATATATTTT. Protein: CASILARQGAFSGNTIYF. This chain joins TRBV7-9 and TRBJ1-3, with TRBD1 matching over 8 bases. J gave up 0 bases and V 7 bases, and 14 bases lay outside the gene matches. The CDR3 extends over 18 amino acids. Germline CDR1 SEHNR, CDR2 FQNEAQ (reference sequence).